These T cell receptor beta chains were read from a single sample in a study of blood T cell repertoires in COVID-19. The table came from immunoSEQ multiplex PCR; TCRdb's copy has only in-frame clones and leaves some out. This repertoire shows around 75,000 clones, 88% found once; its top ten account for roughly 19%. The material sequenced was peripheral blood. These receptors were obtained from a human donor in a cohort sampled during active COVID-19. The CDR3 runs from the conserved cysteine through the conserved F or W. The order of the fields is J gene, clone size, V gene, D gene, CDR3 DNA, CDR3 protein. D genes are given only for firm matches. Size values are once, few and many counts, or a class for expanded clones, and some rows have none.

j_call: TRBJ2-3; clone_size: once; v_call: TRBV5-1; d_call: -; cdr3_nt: TGCGCCAGCAGCTTGACACCTAGCGAGGCCAATATTAGGCAGTATTTT; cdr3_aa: CASSLTPSEANIRQYF
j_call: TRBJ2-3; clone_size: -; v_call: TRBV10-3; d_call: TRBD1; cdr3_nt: TGTGCCAGCGGACAGGGGGGCACAGATACGCAGTATTTT; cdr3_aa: CASGQGGTDTQYF
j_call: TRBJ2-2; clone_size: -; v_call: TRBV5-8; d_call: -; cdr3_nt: TGTGCCAGCAGCGCCCGACTTGGTCTTTTGAACACCGGGGAGCTGTTTTTT; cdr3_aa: CASSARLGLLNTGELFF
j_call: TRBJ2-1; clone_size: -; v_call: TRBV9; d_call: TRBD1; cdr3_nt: TGTGCCAGCAGCGTGACAGGGGGTTCCTACAATGAGCAGTTCTTC; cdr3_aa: CASSVTGGSYNEQFF
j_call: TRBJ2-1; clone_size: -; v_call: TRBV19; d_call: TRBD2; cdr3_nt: TGTGCCAGTAGTATAGCGGGAGGGCCTTACAATGAGCAGTTCTTC; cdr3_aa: CASSIAGGPYNEQFF
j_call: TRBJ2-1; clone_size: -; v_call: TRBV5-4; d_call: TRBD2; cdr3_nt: TGTGCCAGCAGCTTTCCTAGCGGGGGCGCGCAAACCGCTGAGCAGTTCTTC; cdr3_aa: CASSFPSGGAQTAEQFF
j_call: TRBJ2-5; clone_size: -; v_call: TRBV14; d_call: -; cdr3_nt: TGTGCCAGCAGCCAAGGGACACACGAGACCCAGTACTTC; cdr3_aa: CASSQGTHETQYF
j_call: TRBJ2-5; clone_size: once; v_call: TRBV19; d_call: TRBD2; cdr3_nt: TGTGCCAGTACCAGGACTAGCGGGAGAGGGGGACAAGAGACCCAGTACTTC; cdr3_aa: CASTRTSGRGGQETQYF
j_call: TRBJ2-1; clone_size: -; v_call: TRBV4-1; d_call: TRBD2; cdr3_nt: TGCGCCAGCAGCCAAGATATTAGCGGGAGGATGGTTGAGCAGTTCTTC; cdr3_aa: CASSQDISGRMVEQFF
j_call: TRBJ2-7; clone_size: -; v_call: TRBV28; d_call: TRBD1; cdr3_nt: TGTGCCAGCAGAGGACAGGGAACGTCCTACGAGCAGTACTTC; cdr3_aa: CASRGQGTSYEQYF
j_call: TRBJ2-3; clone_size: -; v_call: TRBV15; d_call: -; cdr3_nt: TGTGCCACCAGCCTTGGCTCTCCAGATACGCAGTATTTT; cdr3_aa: CATSLGSPDTQYF
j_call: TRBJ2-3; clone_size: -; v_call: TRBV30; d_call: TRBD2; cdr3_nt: TGTGCCTGGGTCCATTCTAGCGGGGGGTCCTCAGATACGCAGTATTTT; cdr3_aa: CAWVHSSGGSSDTQYF
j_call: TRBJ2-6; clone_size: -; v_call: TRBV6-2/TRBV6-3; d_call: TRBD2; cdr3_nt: TGTGCCAGCAGTTTGGGACTATACTCTGGGGCCAACGTCCTGACTTTC; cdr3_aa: CASSLGLYSGANVLTF
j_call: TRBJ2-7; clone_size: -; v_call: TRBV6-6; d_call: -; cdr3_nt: TGTGCCAGCAGTCCCCCCGGCGGGGCCTCCCCCTACGAGCAGTACTTC; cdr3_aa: CASSPPGGASPYEQYF
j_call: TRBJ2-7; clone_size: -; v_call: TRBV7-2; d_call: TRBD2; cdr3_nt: TGTGCCAGCAGCTTAGCGATCGCGGCTAGCGGGGGGTCCTACGAGCAGTACTTC; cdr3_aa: CASSLAIAASGGSYEQYF
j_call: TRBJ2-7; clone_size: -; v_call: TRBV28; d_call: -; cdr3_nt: TGTGCCAGCAGTCCCCCAGGAGGCTCCTACGAGCAGTACTTC; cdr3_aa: CASSPPGGSYEQYF
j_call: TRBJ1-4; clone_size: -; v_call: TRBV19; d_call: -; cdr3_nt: TGTGCCAGTACCGGTATAGGGGTTCTTATCGCAAATGGTGAAAAACTGTTTTTT; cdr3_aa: CASTGIGVLIANGEKLFF
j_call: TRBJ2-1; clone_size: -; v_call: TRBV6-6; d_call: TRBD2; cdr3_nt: TGTGCCAGCAGTTACCCGCGTGGGGGGGGGAAGAATGAGCAGTTCTTC; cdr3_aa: CASSYPRGGGKNEQFF
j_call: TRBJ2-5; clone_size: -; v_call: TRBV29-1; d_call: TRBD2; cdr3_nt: TGCAGTGTCAGTAGCGGGCGAGAGACCCAGTACTTC; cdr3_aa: CSVSSGRETQYF
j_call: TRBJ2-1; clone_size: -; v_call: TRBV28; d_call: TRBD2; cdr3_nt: TGTGCCAGCAGTCGGGGGGTTAATGAGCAGTTCTTC; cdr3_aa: CASSRGVNEQFF
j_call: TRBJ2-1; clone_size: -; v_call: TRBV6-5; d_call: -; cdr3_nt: TGTGCCAGCAGTTACTCGACTCGGGGGGCGGGGGAGCAGTTCTTC; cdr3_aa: CASSYSTRGAGEQFF
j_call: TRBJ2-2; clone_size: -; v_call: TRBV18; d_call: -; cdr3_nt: TGTGCCAGCTCACAACTAAAGACGAACACCGGGGAGCTGTTTTTT; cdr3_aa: CASSQLKTNTGELFF
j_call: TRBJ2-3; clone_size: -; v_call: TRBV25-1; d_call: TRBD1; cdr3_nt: TGTGCCAGCAGCCAGACAGGGTTAGGGATCGGGCGCACAGATACGCAGTATTTT; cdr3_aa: CASSQTGLGIGRTDTQYF
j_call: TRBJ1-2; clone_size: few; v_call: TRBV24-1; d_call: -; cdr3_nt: TGTGCCACCAGTGATTCCACAGGGCGGCGCTACACCTTC; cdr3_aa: CATSDSTGRRYTF
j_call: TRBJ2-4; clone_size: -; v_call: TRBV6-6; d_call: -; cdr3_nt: TGTGCCAGCACCGGGACTGAGGCCAAAAACATTCAGTACTTC; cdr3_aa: CASTGTEAKNIQYF
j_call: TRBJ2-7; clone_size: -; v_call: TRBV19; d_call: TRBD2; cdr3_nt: TGTGCCAGTAGTTCGCCTCCTAGCGGGATCTACGAGCAGTACTTC; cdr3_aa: CASSSPPSGIYEQYF
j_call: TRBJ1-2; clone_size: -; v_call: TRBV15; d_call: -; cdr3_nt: TGTGCCACCAGCAGAGATGTATACTACACCTTC; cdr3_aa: CATSRDVYYTF
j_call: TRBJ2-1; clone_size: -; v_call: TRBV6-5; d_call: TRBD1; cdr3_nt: TGTGCCAGCAGGACCCCGGGACAGCCCTACAATGAGCAGTTCTTC; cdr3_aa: CASRTPGQPYNEQFF
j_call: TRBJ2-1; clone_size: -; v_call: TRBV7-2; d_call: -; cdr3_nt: TGTGCCAGCAGCCGCCCAGGGGATGAGCAGTTCTTC; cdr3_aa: CASSRPGDEQFF
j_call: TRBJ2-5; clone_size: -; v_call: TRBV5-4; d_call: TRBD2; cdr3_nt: TGTGCCAGCAGCGCACTAGCGGGGGGGCCTCGGGAGACCCAGTACTTC; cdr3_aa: CASSALAGGPRETQYF
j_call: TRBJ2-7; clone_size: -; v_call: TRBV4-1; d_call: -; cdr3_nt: TGCGCCAGCAGCCAAGATTGGGCAACCTCCTACGAGCAGTACTTC; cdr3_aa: CASSQDWATSYEQYF
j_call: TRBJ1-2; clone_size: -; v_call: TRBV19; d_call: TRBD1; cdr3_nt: TGTGCCAGTAGGACTACAGGGGGCGTCTATGGCTACACCTTC; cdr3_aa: CASRTTGGVYGYTF
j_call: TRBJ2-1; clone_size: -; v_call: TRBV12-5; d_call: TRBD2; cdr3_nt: TGTGCTAGTGGTTTACAGCTTAGCGGGGGGTACAATGAGCAGTTCTTC; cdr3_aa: CASGLQLSGGYNEQFF
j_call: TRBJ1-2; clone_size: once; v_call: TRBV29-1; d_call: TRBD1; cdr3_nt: TGCAGCGTGGGGGACAGGGCTAACTATGGCTACACCTTC; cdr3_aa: CSVGDRANYGYTF
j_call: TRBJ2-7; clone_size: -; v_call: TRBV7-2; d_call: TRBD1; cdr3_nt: TGTGCCAGCACCCCGACAGGGGGCTACGAGCAGTACTTC; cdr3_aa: CASTPTGGYEQYF
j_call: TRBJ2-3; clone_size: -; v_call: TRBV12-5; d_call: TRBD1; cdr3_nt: TGTGCTAGTGGCCTGGGGACAGGCCCATACACAGATACGCAGTATTTT; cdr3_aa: CASGLGTGPYTDTQYF
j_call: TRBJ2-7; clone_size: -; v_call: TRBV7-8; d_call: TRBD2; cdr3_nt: TGTGCCAGCAGCTTTTCGGCGGGGGGCCGGGGGTACGAGCAGTACTTC; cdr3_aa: CASSFSAGGRGYEQYF
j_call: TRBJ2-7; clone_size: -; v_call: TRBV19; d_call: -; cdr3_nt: TGTGCCAGTAGGCCGCGGTCGGAAATATACTACGAGCAGTACTTC; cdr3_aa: CASRPRSEIYYEQYF
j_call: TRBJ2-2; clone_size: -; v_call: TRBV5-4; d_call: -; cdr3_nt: TGTGCCAGCAGCTTGCCTGCGAACACCGGGGAGCTGTTTTTT; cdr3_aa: CASSLPANTGELFF
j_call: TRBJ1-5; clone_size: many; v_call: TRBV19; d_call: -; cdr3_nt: TGTGCCAGTAGTACCCAGATCGCTCAGCCCCAGCATTTT; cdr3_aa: CASSTQIAQPQHF
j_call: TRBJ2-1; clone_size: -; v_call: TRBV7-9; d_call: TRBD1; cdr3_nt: TGTGCCAGCAGCTCCGGACAGGGAAGGAACAATGAGCAGTTCTTC; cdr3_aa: CASSSGQGRNNEQFF
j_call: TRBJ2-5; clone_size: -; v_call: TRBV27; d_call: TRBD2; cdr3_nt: TGTGCCAGCAGTTTACGGAACCGTCCGGGAGGCCAAGAGACCCAGTACTTC; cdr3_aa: CASSLRNRPGGQETQYF
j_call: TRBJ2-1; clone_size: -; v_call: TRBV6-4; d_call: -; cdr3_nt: TGTGCCAGCAGTGTTCTTCTAGGGGAATACAATGAGCAGTTCTTC; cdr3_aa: CASSVLLGEYNEQFF
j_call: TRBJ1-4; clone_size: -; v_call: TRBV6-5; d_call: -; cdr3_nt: TGTGCCAGCAGAGTGTTACCGAGTGAAAAACTGTTTTTT; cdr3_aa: CASRVLPSEKLFF
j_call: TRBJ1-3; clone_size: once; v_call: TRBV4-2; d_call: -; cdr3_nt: TGTGCCAGCAGCCAAGTCAGCTCTGGAAACACCATATATTTT; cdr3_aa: CASSQVSSGNTIYF
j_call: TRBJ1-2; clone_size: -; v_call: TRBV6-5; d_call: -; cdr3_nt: TGTGCCAGCAGTTACGATGAAGCGGCAATTGGCTACACCTTC; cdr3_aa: CASSYDEAAIGYTF
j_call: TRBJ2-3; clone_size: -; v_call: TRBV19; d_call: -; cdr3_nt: TGTGCCAGTTCGGAGGCAAGGATGGATACGCAGTATTTT; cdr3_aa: CASSEARMDTQYF
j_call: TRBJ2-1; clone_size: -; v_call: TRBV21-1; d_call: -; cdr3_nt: TGTGCCAGCAGCAAAGGAGGGGACAGGGGTTCGGTGCAGTTCTTC; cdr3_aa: CASSKGGDRGSVQFF
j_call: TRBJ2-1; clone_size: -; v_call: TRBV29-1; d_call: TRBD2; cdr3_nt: TGCAGCGCCAAGACTAGCGGGGGGGCTCTTGAGCAGTTCTTC; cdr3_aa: CSAKTSGGALEQFF